This T cell receptor beta chain was found in a study of blood T cells in healthy people across ages (dated by TCRdb to between 2014 and 2016). A note on the overall study: In model experiments, template switching captured roughly one uniquely barcoded TCR beta cDNA molecule for every two T cells. Age-related changes in TCR beta repertoire diversity were measured in the study by deep sequencing normalized with unique cDNA molecular identifiers. Donors were grouped into four age groups: young (average roughly 16 years), middle-aged (39), aged (around 60) and long-lived (just over 80). To avoid experimental bias, donors of different ages were randomly spread across the sequencing lanes. For two donors (one aged 18 to 30 and one aged 80 or older), the study analyzed two additional independent replicas of 1 million unique cDNA reads from the same blood draw. What the authors observed across the whole study: Compared with the aged group, more naive CD4+ T cells, fewer expanded clones and increased TCR diversity were shown by the long-lived group, suggesting age selection. Total diversity estimates from one million sequenced T cells were considered lower bounds and underestimates. Bulk unsorted PBMC profiling prevented conclusive comparison of naive and antigen-experienced compartments. The percentage of naive T cells measured by flow cytometry correlated strongly with observed TCR beta diversity. As age increased, observed TCR beta diversity per million T cells dropped in a roughly linear way, and a significant reduction was already evident by age 40. Donor CMV infection status was unknown, potentially confounding age-related changes in expanded clonotypes.

This clonotype was counted between two and nine times. Its binding antigen is unknown. No much larger clonotype is one base removed from it; base qualities were not supplied. The library was produced with 5' RACE. A second PCR of about 7 to 12 cycles was run with a J-beta primer mix and a sample-barcoded 5' primer. A template-switch 5' adaptor carrying 12 random nucleotides introduced a unique molecular identifier onto each TCR beta cDNA molecule. Each sample yielded at least 2.5 million CDR3-containing paired-end reads. All of the RNA was converted into first-strand cDNA using the Mint cDNA synthesis kit, with a TRBC-specific oligonucleotide serving as the primer. After uracil-DNA glycosylase treatment, a first 18-cycle PCR used universal primers M1SS and BC2_uni_R on all cDNA. In the source study's methods: Each sample was normalized by randomly selecting 1 million high-quality reads, each carrying a distinct molecular identifier. Reads with shared molecular identifiers were discarded instead of being binned into consensus sequences. MiTCR, with a Q25 quality threshold and the strictest error-elimination algorithm, was used for CDR3 identification, clonotype clustering and error correction. A nonparametric unseen species model with Euler transformation was used to estimate a lower bound on total TCR beta diversity. TCRdb itself trimmed the public reads at Q25 with fastp, ran MiXCR and retained productive beta chains. Identical CDR3 proteins give one entry, which carries the most common genes and DNA. These V and J calls are TCRdb output, not the study's own analysis. The sample profile shows approximately 1,700,000 distinct CDR3 sequences; 35% to 50% of them were found once. The biggest ten clones account for 20% to 25% of the sample.

Systemically healthy Caucasian individuals from Russia, roughly 40 in total and aged about 6 to 90 years, were included as donors. Each donor gave about 9.2 milliliters of peripheral blood, drawn into EDTA-treated Vacutainer tubes. PBMCs were isolated by Ficoll-Paque density-gradient centrifugation, with at least 6.5 million obtained per sample. Total RNA, at least 6 micrograms per sample, was extracted from PBMCs with Trizol reagent. For every donor, flow cytometry on a PBMC aliquot measured the percentage of naive CD45RAhigh/CD27high T cells. CDR1 and CDR2 are read off the germline V gene (reference sequence) as SEHNR and FQNEAQ. Measured from the cysteine to the phenylalanine, the CDR3 is 14 residues long. Just CDR3 DNA is preserved here, 42 bases in frame from base 1. Clipping removes 5 bases from V and 5 bases from J, with 3 as the unmatched junction base count.

The sample comprised blood. The receptor was isolated from a human donor in good health. The chain uses TRBV7-9 and TRBJ2-1; TRBD1 matches 10 bases in the middle. This receptor has the CDR3 CASSTGQGNNEQFF. The base sequence is TGTGCCAGCAGCACGGGACAGGGGAACAATGAGCAGTTCTTC.